This T cell receptor (beta chain) was identified in a study of shared clonotypes between healthy human individuals. Donation came from healthy HIV-negative adults that had no recent acute infections or vaccinations. Every subset's genomic DNA went evenly onto several immunoSEQ plates. Unsorted PBMC replicate PCRs drew on roughly 300 ng DNA, representing 30,000 to 35,000 T cell genomes. Only in-frame clones appear in the TCRdb table, and some are missing; sequencing was by immunoSEQ multiplex PCR. The sample has roughly 500,000 clones, 60% to 85% seen once. V gave up 5 bases and J gave up 6 bases, with 20 bases separating them. The germline gives CDR1 SNHLY, CDR2 FYNNEI. The CDR3 loop spans 15 amino acids.

The clonotype was recovered from a woman between 40 and 50 years old in good health. Some clones in this sample may be carry-over from other donors' samples. The V gene is TRBV2, the J gene TRBJ2-7, with a possible D match to TRBD1 (6 bases). The sample comprised PBMCs. The CDR3 loop reads CASSSFPTGRFEQYF. CDR3 nucleotides: TGTGCCAGCAGTTCTTTTCCAACAGGGCGTTTCGAGCAGTACTTC.